Following are 5 T cell receptor beta chains from one sample sequenced in a study of T cell responses to AZD1222 COVID-19 vaccine. Measured with immunoSEQ multiplex PCR; TCRdb has only the in-frame clones, and not every one. This sample yields about 79,000 clones, of which approximately 90% are seen a single time; under 7.5% belongs to the top ten. Sequencing used peripheral blood, obtained on day 0 of MenACWY control vaccination. These receptors came from an adult in good health.

On this clone: Other DNA sequences in this sample translate to the same CDR3. The chain combines TRBV9 with TRBJ2-1; tentatively, D is TRBD2 (5 bases). The CDR3 contains 15 residues. The germline V gene has CDR1 SGDLS and CDR2 YYNGEE. Trimming removed 0 bases at V and 1 base at J, with 8 bases between. The CDR3 loop is CASSVGVASYNEQFF. The DNA for the CDR3 is TGTGCCAGCAGCGTAGGGGTAGCGTCCTACAATGAGCAGTTCTTC.

The V call is TRBV7-3, the J call TRBJ1-6; weak D call: TRBD1 (5 bases). V lost 0 bases and J 6 bases, leaving 9 bases between the germline ends. The CDR3 sequence is 15 residues long. The V gene's germline CDR1 is SGHTA and CDR2 FQGTGA. CDR3 sequence (DNA): TGTGCCAGCAGCTTAACAGGGGTCGGTAATTCACCCCTCCACTTT. Residues: CASSLTGVGNSPLHF.

The chain combines TRBV5-1 with TRBJ1-1, with TRBD1 matching over 10 bases. From germline, CDR1 is SGHRS and CDR2 YFSETQ. V shed 4 bases, J shed 4 bases, and the junction held 4 bases outside the gene matches. There are 14 residues in the CDR3. CDR3 nucleotides: TGCGCCAGCAGCCCGGGACAGGGGCGCACTGAAGCTTTCTTT. Amino acid sequence: CASSPGQGRTEAFF.

The V and J genes are TRBV19 and TRBJ2-1; 9 nucleotides match TRBD2. The germline V gene encodes CDR1 LNHDA and CDR2 SQIVND (reference sequence). With 5 bases clipped from V and 9 bases from J, the junction kept 5 bases outside the gene matches. The CDR3 has 13 amino acids. The CDR3 loop reads CASSGLAGSEQFF. DNA of the CDR3: TGTGCCAGTAGTGGGCTAGCGGGGAGTGAGCAGTTCTTC.

The rearrangement joins TRBV24-1 to TRBJ1-2; TRBD1 matches at 7 bases. Per the germline V gene, CDR1 is KGHDR and CDR2 is SFDVKD. The CDR3 spans 13 residues. With V trimmed by 5 bases and J by 8 bases, 7 bases remained unmatched. The DNA of the CDR3 is TGTGCCACCAGTGCCGCCGACAGGGAGGGCTACACCTTC. This codes for CATSAADREGYTF.